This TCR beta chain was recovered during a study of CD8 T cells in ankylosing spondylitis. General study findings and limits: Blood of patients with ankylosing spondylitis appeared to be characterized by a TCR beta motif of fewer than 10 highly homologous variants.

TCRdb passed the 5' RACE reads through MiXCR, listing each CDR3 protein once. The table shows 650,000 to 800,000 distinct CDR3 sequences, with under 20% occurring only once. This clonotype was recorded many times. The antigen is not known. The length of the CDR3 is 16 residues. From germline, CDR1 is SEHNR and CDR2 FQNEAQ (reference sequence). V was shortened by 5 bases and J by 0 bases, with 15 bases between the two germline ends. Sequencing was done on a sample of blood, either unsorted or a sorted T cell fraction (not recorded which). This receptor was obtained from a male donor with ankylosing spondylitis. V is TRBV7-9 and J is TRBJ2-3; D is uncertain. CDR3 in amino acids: CASSRRGLTSTDTQYF. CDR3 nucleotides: TGTGCCAGCAGCCGCCGCGGCTTAACTAGCACAGATACGCAGTATTTT.